This T cell receptor beta chain was captured in a study of CD8+CD57+ T cells in acquired aplastic anemia. About the study: DNA from sorted CD4+ and CD8+ cells averaged about 3.2 ug. Findings and caveats of the study: The same twenty-nine CD8+ CDR3 sequences occurred in patients and in controls.

After removal of 5 bases from V and 4 bases from J, the junction contained 13 bases not matched to a gene. The CDR3 covers 18 residues. Germline-derived CDR1 and CDR2 are DFQATT and SNEGSKA (reference sequence). Genomic DNA, the template, was used for profiling of the TCR beta VDJ and CDR3. TCRdb itself ran the reads through MiXCR, one entry per CDR3 protein. This table holds approximately 190,000 distinct CDR3 sequences, about 64% found once. This clonotype was seen only a few times. As yet, its antigen is unknown. V usage is TRBV20-1 and J usage is TRBJ2-1, with 14 bases matching TRBD2. This TCR came from a human donor with severe aplastic anemia or a healthy control (not recorded which). The source material was sorted CD4+, CD8+, or CD8+CD57+ T cells (not recorded which) from PBMCs. CDR3 DNA sequence: TGCAGTGCTTCTCGTCGCGGGACTAGCGGGGGAAATTACAATGAGCAGTTCTTC. Translated, it gives CSASRRGTSGGNYNEQFF.